Following are 29 T cell receptor beta chains from one sample sequenced in a study of control samples from healthy donors and cancer patients. Only in-frame clones appear in the TCRdb table, and some are missing; sequencing was by immunoSEQ multiplex PCR. The sample has 45,000 to 60,000 clones, approximately 90% seen once. The sample taken for sequencing was PBMCs. The source is a man in his fifties or sixties with head and neck cancer.

A single count supports this clone. The chain links TRBV19 to TRBJ2-3; D gene unclear. Germline loops: CDR1 LNHDA, CDR2 SQIVND (reference sequence). Between the trimmed V and J ends, which lost 2 bases and 4 bases, there was a span of 16 bases. The CDR3 has 16 amino acids. The DNA for the CDR3 is TGTGCCAGTAGTATATCGGCGTATACCGCGGCAGATACGCAGTATTTT. This gives the protein CASSISAYTAADTQYF.

This clone was found a few times. J is TRBJ1-2 and V is TRBV7-2; the D is unclear. The CDR3 contains 12 residues. Trimming removed 5 bases at V and 5 bases at J, with 9 bases between. From germline, CDR1 is SGHTA and CDR2 FQGNSA. The CDR3 bases are TGTGCCAGCAGCGACCGAAGTTATGGCTACACCTTC. Translated, it gives CASSDRSYGYTF.

The chain carries TRBV7-2 and TRBJ2-7, with TRBD1 as a possible D gene (5 bases). The CDR3 sequence is 14 residues long. The V and J ends lost 4 bases and 2 bases respectively, with 12 bases between them. Germline V CDR1 and CDR2: SGHTA, FQGNSA. The CDR3 region has the DNA TGTGCCAGCAGCTGGACACCGTTAACCTACGAGCAGTACTTC. This gives the protein CASSWTPLTYEQYF. Full variable domain (remainder filled in from reference TRBV7-2 and TRBJ2-7): GAGVSQSPSNKVTEKGKDVELRCDPISGHTALYWYRQSLGQGLEFLIYFQGNSAPDKSGLPSDRFSAERTGGSVSTLTIQRTQQEDSAVYLCASSWTPLTYEQYFGPGTRLTVT.

The CDR3 is CASSLGGGTTDTQYF. CDR3 bases: TGCGCCAGCAGCTTGGGTGGGGGGACGACAGATACGCAGTATTTT. The J gene is TRBJ2-3, the V gene TRBV5-1, with D possibly matching TRBD2 (6 bases). This CDR3 is built from 15 residues. Trimming took 0 bases from V and 3 from J, leaving 11 bases between them. Germline values: CDR1 SGHRS, CDR2 YFSETQ.

V and J are TRBV18 and TRBJ2-2; 11 bases align to TRBD2. This CDR3 is 16 amino acids long. Germline V gives CDR1 KGHSH, CDR2 LQKENI. Trimming at V came to 2 bases and at J to 4 bases, leaving 3 bases not matched to a gene. In nucleotides, the CDR3 is TGTGCCAGCTCACCAACTAGCGGGAGACCCACCGGGGAGCTGTTTTTT. Translation: CASSPTSGRPTGELFF.

The J gene is TRBJ2-6, the V gene TRBV6-2 or TRBV6-3; 9 bases are a match to TRBD1. Germline V gene lookup returns CDR1 MNHEY and CDR2 SVGEGT. V lost 0 bases to trimming and J lost 5 bases; unmatched junction nucleotides: 2. The CDR3 loop spans 16 amino acids. The CDR3 coding sequence is TGTGCCAGCAGTTACTCTGGACAGGGGTGGGCCAACGTCCTGACTTTC. It specifies CASSYSGQGWANVLTF.

The chain links TRBV15 to TRBJ2-1; 7 nucleotides agree with TRBD2. There are 17 residues in the CDR3. CDR1 is LNHNV and CDR2 is YYDKDF in the germline V gene (reference sequence). Losses at the gene ends were 3 bases for V and 5 bases for J; bases not matched to a gene: 13. The CDR3 reads CATSSLGWGGSDNEQFF. For the CDR3, the DNA is TGTGCCACCAGCAGTCTGGGGTGGGGGGGTTCCGACAATGAGCAGTTCTTC.

The genes are TRBV25-1 and TRBJ2-2, with 7 bases fitting TRBD2. Germline V gives CDR1 MGHDK, CDR2 SYGVNS. CDR3 length: 16 residues. V gave up 5 bases and J gave up 2 bases; unmatched junction bases: 8. The CDR3 DNA is TGTGCCAGCAGTAAGATTGGGGGGGTCAACACCGGGGAGCTGTTTTTT. It translates to CASSKIGGVNTGELFF.

In this sample, this clone turned up once. A read error may account for a junction end that differs from germline. The rearrangement joins TRBV18 to TRBJ1-1; unclear D gene. This CDR3 comprises 14 residues. Germline-derived CDR1 and CDR2 are KGHSH and LQKENI. CDR3 amino acids: CASSPPAVNTEAFF. The CDR3, as DNA: TGTGCCAGCTCCCCACCCGCCGTGAACACTGAAGCTTTCTTT.

The chain couples TRBV2 to TRBJ2-7; TRBD1 is a possible D gene (5 bases). The V gene lost 6 bases and the J gene lost 4 bases, with 10 bases spanning the gap. Germline lookup yields CDR1 SNHLY and CDR2 FYNNEI. The CDR3 is 12 residues long. The CDR3 loop reads CASSGQPYEQYF. The CDR3 DNA reads as TGTGCCAGCAGCGGACAACCTTACGAGCAGTACTTC.

Note on this clone: Relative to the germline gene, one junction end is altered; a read error may explain this. The V and J genes are TRBV6-5 and TRBJ1-6, with a tentative D call TRBD1 (5 bases). CDR3 length: 15 amino acids. CDR1 is MNHEY and CDR2 is SVGAGI in the germline V gene. The CDR3 reads CVSTWQGNNNSPLHF. CDR3 nucleotide sequence: TGTGTCAGCACCTGGCAGGGCAATAATAATTCACCCCTCCACTTT.

The chain is built from TRBV5-1 and TRBJ2-3; TRBD2 agrees at 11 bases. With V trimmed by 0 bases and J by 1 base, 4 bases remained unmatched. This CDR3 region has 17 residues. The germline gives CDR1 SGHRS, CDR2 YFSETQ. The CDR3 DNA reads TGCGCCAGCAGCTTGGAGGTAGCGGGAGGGGGCACAGATACGCAGTATTTT. This codes for CASSLEVAGGGTDTQYF.

V usage is TRBV10-1 and J usage is TRBJ2-2, with 9 bases matching TRBD1. V shed 6 bases and J 4 bases; nucleotides not matched to a gene: 3. The CDR3 extends over 14 amino acids. Germline V lookup: CDR1 WNHNN, CDR2 SYGVQD (reference sequence). The CDR3 DNA reads as TGCGCCAGCAGCCGGGACAGGGTCACCGGGGAGCTGTTTTTT. Translating gives CASSRDRVTGELFF.

The chain couples TRBV29-1 to TRBJ2-3, with TRBD1 matching 8 bases. The germline CDR1 and CDR2 sequences are SQVTM and ANQGSEA. The CDR3 length is 14 residues. V shed 6 bases and J 4 bases; nucleotides not matched to a gene: 9. CDR3 loop: CSVEPGTGPDTQYF. The CDR3 DNA reads TGCAGCGTGGAACCAGGGACAGGACCAGATACGCAGTATTTT.

The V and J genes are TRBV29-1 and TRBJ2-7; TRBD2 matches at 15 bases. The germline CDR1 and CDR2 sequences are SQVTM and ANQGSEA. The CDR3 is 19 amino acids. Trimming removed 4 bases from V and 3 bases from J; junction bases left unmatched: 16. CDR3 in DNA: TGCAGCGTTGCCCGTACCGGGGGACTAGCGGGAGGTTCCCACTACGAGCAGTACTTC. It encodes CSVARTGGLAGGSHYEQYF.

J is TRBJ2-1 and V is TRBV6-2 or TRBV6-3; the match to TRBD1 covers 9 bases. With 6 bases clipped from V and 6 bases from J, the junction kept 6 bases outside the gene matches. The CDR3 covers 14 residues. Looked up from germline, CDR1 is MNHEY and CDR2 is SVGEGT. CDR3 region: CASSWDRVGNEQFF. The CDR3 nucleotides read TGTGCCAGCAGCTGGGACAGGGTTGGCAATGAGCAGTTCTTC.

This clone was counted once. The genes are TRBV10-1 and TRBJ2-7, with TRBD2 matching over 8 bases. V lost 4 bases to trimming and J lost 3 bases; unmatched junction nucleotides: 20. There are 19 residues in the CDR3. From germline, CDR1 is WNHNN and CDR2 SYGVQD (reference sequence). This CDR3 reads CASSGSASGLGGPVYEQYF. The CDR3, as DNA: TGCGCCAGCAGTGGATCCGCTAGCGGGTTAGGAGGTCCCGTCTACGAGCAGTACTTC.

This chain links TRBV9 with TRBJ1-1, with 11 bases lining up with TRBD1. Looked up from germline, CDR1 is SGDLS and CDR2 is YYNGEE. Trimming took 0 bases from V and 4 from J; bases not matched to a gene: 11. The CDR3 has 18 amino acids. The CDR3 DNA reads as TGTGCCAGCAGCGTAGGTAGGGACAGGGGGTTTTTGGGCACTGAAGCTTTCTTT. Translated, it gives CASSVGRDRGFLGTEAFF.

This chain links TRBV28 with TRBJ1-1; possible D gene TRBD1, 5 bases. This CDR3 is 13 amino acids long. V was cut by 6 bases and J by 1 base, with 9 bases left in between. Germline loops: CDR1 MDHEN, CDR2 SYDVKM. The CDR3 sequence is CASRGRRNTEAFF. The CDR3 nucleotides are TGTGCCAGCAGGGGGCGCAGGAACACTGAAGCTTTCTTT.

The chain recombines TRBV7-8 with TRBJ2-2; TRBD1 matches at 7 bases. This CDR3 region has 16 residues. Per the germline V gene, CDR1 is SGHVS and CDR2 is FQNEAQ. Trimming took 3 bases from V and 6 from J; bases not matched to a gene: 10. For the CDR3, the DNA is TGTGCCAGCAGCTTTGTGCAGGGGGTTAGGTCCGGGGAGCTGTTTTTT. Encoded protein: CASSFVQGVRSGELFF. The whole variable domain, filled in from reference TRBV7-8 and TRBJ2-2, reads GAGVSQSPRYKVAKRGQDVALRCDPISGHVSLFWYQQALGQGPEFLTYFQNEAQLDKSGLPSDRFFAERPEGSVSTLKIQRTQQEDSAVYLCASSFVQGVRSGELFFGEGSRLTVL.

The gene calls are TRBV5-5 and TRBJ2-1; 13 bases are a match to TRBD2. This CDR3 spans 16 amino acids. V was pared by 0 bases and J by 15 bases, with 12 bases of the junction left unmatched. CDR1 and CDR2 (germline): SGHKS, YYEKEE (reference sequence). The CDR3 coding sequence is TGTGCCAGCAGCTTGGGGGATCGGACTAGCGGGAGAATTTGGTTCTTC. Translated: CASSLGDRTSGRIWFF.

In this sample, this clone turned up once. The rearrangement links TRBV30 to TRBJ2-1; TRBD2 matches at 10 bases. With 4 bases clipped from V and 8 bases from J, the junction kept 8 bases outside the gene matches. The CDR3 is 14 amino acids. Germline V lookup: CDR1 GTSNPN, CDR2 SVGIG (reference sequence). The CDR3 bases are TGTGCCTGGAAGATGCTAGCGGGAGCTGATGAGCAGTTCTTC. Its protein product is CAWKMLAGADEQFF.

The chain links TRBV20-1 to TRBJ1-6, with a weak D call TRBD1 (6 bases). This CDR3 contains 15 residues. The germline V and J ends were trimmed by 3 bases and 4 bases, with 13 bases remaining between them. In germline, CDR1 is DFQATT, CDR2 SNEGSKA (reference sequence). The CDR3 protein is CSASPGGYYNSPLHF. The CDR3 nucleotides are TGCAGTGCTAGTCCGGGGGGCTATTATAATTCACCCCTCCACTTT.

The genes are TRBV9 and TRBJ2-1, with 7 positions matching TRBD2. The CDR3 totals 16 residues. Germline-derived CDR1 and CDR2 are SGDLS and YYNGEE. J was trimmed by 6 bases and V by 4 bases; bases with no gene match: 13. The CDR3 loop is CASSPQGGSPTNEQFF. The DNA for the CDR3 is TGTGCCAGCAGCCCCCAGGGCGGGAGCCCGACCAATGAGCAGTTCTTC.

V usage is TRBV19 and J usage is TRBJ1-5; TRBD1 is a possible D gene (5 bases). Germline V lookup: CDR1 LNHDA, CDR2 SQIVND (reference sequence). The V end lost 9 bases, the J end lost 5 bases, and 17 bases lay between the germline ends. The length of the CDR3 is 14 residues. The CDR3 DNA is TGTGCCAGCAAGGCAGGGCAGAGCTATCAGCCCCAGCATTTT. This gives the protein CASKAGQSYQPQHF.

V usage is TRBV5-1 and J usage is TRBJ1-1, with D uncertain. The CDR3 extends over 12 amino acids. Trimming shortened V by 2 bases and J by 3 bases, and 5 bases separated the two germline ends. Germline CDR1 is SGHRS and CDR2 is YFSETQ. CDR3 loop: CASSFGDTEAFF. In nucleotides, the CDR3 is TGCGCCAGCAGCTTTGGGGACACTGAAGCTTTCTTT.

A single count supports this clone. The chain recombines TRBV7-2 with TRBJ1-6; D ambiguous. CDR1 SGHTA and CDR2 FQGNSA come from the germline V gene. Trimming left V 4 bases short and J 9 bases short, with 19 bases between. The CDR3 extends over 16 amino acids. The CDR3 nucleotides read TGTGCCAGCAGCTCAACGCCACCGACTCGGGGTTCACCCCTCCACTTT. This encodes CASSSTPPTRGSPLHF. Full variable domain (outside the CDR3, taken from reference TRBV7-2 and TRBJ1-6): GAGVSQSPSNKVTEKGKDVELRCDPISGHTALYWYRQSLGQGLEFLIYFQGNSAPDKSGLPSDRFSAERTGGSVSTLTIQRTQQEDSAVYLCASSSTPPTRGSPLHFGNGTRLTVT.

The V gene is TRBV19, the J gene TRBJ2-1; possibly TRBD1 for D (5 bases). Trimming shortened V by 7 bases and J by 7 bases, and 17 bases separated the two germline ends. Per the germline V gene, CDR1 is LNHDA and CDR2 is SQIVND (reference sequence). CDR3 length equals 14 residues. In DNA form, the CDR3 reads TGTGCCAGTAACCCTCGGTTGGCAGGGAATGAGCAGTTCTTC. This gives the protein CASNPRLAGNEQFF.

The chain joins TRBV7-9 to TRBJ2-3, with 9 bases that match TRBD1. Germline V CDR1 and CDR2: SEHNR, FQNEAQ (reference sequence). The CDR3 has 15 residues. V shed 6 bases and J 6 bases; nucleotides not matched to a gene: 10. The CDR3 is CASRRGQGTRDTQYF. CDR3 sequence (DNA): TGTGCCAGCAGACGGGGACAGGGCACCCGGGATACGCAGTATTTT.